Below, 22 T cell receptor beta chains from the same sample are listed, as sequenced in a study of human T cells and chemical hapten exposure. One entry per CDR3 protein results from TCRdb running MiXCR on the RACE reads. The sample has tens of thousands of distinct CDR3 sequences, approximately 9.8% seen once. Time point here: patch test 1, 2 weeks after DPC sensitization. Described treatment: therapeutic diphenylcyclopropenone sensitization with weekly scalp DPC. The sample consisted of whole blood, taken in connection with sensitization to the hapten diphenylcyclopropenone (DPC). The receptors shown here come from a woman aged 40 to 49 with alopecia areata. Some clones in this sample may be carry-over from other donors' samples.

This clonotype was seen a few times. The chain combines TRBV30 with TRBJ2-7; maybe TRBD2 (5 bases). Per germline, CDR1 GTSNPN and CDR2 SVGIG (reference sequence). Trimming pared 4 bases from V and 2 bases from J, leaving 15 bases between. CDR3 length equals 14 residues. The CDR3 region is CAWNLLDFTYEQYF. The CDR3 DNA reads TGTGCCTGGAACCTACTAGACTTCACCTACGAGCAGTACTTC.

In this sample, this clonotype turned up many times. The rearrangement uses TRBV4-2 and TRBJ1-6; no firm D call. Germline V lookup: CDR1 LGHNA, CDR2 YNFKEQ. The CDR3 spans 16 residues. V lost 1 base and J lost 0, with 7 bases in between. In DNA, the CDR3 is TGTGCCAGCAGCCAAGTACTGAGCTCCTATAATTCACCCCTCCACTTT. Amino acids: CASSQVLSSYNSPLHF.

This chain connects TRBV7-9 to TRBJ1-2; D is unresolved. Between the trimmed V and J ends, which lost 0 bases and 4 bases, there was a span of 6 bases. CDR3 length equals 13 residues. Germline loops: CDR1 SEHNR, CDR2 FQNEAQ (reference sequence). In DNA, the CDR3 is TGTGCCAGCAGCTTAGCGCTCGCCTATGGCTACACCTTC. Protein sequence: CASSLALAYGYTF. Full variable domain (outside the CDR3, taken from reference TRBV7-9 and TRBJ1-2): DTGVSQNPRHKITKRGQNVTFRCDPISEHNRLYWYRQTLGQGPEFLTYFQNEAQLEKSRLLSDRFSAERPKGSFSTLEIQRTEQGDSAMYLCASSLALAYGYTFGSGTRLTVV.

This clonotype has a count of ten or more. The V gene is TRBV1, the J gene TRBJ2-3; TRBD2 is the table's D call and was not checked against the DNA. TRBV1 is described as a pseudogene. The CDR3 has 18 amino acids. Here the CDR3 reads CTSSQESSGGACPDTQYF. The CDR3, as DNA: TGCACCAGCAGCCAAGAGAGTAGCGGGGGGGCTTGCCCAGATACGCAGTATTTT.

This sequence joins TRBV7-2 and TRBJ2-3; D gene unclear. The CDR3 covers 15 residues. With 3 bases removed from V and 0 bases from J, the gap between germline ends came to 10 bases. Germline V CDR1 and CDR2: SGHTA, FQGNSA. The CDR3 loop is CASSLVTVSTDTQYF. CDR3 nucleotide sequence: TGTGCCAGCAGCTTGGTAACAGTTAGCACAGATACGCAGTATTTT. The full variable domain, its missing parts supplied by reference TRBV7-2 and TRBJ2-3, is GAGVSQSPSNKVTEKGKDVELRCDPISGHTALYWYRQSLGQGLEFLIYFQGNSAPDKSGLPSDRFSAERTGGSVSTLTIQRTQQEDSAVYLCASSLVTVSTDTQYFGPGTRLTVL.

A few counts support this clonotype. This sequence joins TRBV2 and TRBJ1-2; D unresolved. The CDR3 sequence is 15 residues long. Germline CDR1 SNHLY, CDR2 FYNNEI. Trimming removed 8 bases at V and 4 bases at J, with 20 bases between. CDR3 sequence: CASLTPTPFGYGYTF. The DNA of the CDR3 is TGTGCCAGCCTTACACCCACCCCGTTCGGCTATGGCTACACCTTC. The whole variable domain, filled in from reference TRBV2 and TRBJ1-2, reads EPEVTQTPSHQVTQMGQEVILRCVPISNHLYFYWYRQILGQKVEFLVSFYNNEISEKSEIFDDQFSVERPDGSNFTLKIRSTKLEDSAMYFCASLTPTPFGYGYTFGSGTRLTVV.

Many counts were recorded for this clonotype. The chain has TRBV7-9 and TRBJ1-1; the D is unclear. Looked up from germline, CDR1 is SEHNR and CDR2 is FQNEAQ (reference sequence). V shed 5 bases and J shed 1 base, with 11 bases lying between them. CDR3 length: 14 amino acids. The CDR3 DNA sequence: TGTGCCAGCAGCACCGGTGGGCCGAACACTGAAGCTTTCTTT. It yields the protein CASSTGGPNTEAFF. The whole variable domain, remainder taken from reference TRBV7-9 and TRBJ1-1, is DTGVSQNPRHKITKRGQNVTFRCDPISEHNRLYWYRQTLGQGPEFLTYFQNEAQLEKSRLLSDRFSAERPKGSFSTLEIQRTEQGDSAMYLCASSTGGPNTEAFFGQGTRLTVV.

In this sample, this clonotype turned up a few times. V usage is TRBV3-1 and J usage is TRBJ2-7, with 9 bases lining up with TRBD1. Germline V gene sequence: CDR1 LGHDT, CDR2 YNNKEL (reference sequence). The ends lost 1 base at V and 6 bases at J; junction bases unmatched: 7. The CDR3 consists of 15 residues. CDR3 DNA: TGTGCCAGCAGCCAAGGGACAGGGGAACCGACCGAGCAGTACTTC. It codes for CASSQGTGEPTEQYF.

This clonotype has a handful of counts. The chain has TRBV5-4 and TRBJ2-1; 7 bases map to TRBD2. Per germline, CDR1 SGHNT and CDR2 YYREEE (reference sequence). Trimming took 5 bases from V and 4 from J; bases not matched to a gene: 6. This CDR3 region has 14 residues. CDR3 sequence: CASSSGRGYNEQFF. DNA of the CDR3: TGTGCCAGCAGTTCCGGGCGGGGGTACAATGAGCAGTTCTTC.

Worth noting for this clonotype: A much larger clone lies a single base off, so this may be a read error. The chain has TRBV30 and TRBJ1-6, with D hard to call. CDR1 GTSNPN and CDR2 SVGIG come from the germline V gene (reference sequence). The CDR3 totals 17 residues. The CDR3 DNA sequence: TGTACCTGGAGTGTACCCGACCGAAGCTCCTATAATTCACCCCTCCACTTT. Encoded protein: CTWSVPDRSSYNSPLHF.

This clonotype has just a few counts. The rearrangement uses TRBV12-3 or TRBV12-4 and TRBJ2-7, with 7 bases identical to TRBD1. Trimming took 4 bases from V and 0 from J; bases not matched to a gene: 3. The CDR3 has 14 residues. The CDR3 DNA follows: TGTGCCAGCAGTTACCGGGACAGCTCCTACGAGCAGTACTTC. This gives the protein CASSYRDSSYEQYF.

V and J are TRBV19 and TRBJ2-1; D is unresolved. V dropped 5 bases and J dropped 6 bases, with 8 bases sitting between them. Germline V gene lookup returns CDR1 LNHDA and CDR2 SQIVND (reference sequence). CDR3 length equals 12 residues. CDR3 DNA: TGTGCCAGTAGTTCCAGGAGCAATGAGCAGTTCTTC. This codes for CASSSRSNEQFF.

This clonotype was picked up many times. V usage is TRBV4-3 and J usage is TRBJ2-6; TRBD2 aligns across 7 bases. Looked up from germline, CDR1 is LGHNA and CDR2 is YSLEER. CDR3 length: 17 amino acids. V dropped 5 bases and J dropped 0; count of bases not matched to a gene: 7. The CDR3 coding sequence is TGCGCCAGCAGCTCGGGAGGCTCAGGCTCTGGGGCCAACGTCCTGACTTTC. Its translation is CASSSGGSGSGANVLTF.

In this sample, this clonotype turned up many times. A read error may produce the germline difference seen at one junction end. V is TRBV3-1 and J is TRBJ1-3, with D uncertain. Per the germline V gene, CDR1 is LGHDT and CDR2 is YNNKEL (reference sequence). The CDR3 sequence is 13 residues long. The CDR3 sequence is CASSLGSGNTVYF. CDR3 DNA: TGTGCCAGCAGCCTAGGATCTGGAAACACCGTATATTTT.

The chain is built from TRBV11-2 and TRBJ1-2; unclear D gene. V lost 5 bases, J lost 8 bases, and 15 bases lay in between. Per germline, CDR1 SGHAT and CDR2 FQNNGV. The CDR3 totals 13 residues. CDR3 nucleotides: TGTGCCAGCAGCCTCCGAAGTCGTTGGGGCTACACCTTC. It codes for CASSLRSRWGYTF.

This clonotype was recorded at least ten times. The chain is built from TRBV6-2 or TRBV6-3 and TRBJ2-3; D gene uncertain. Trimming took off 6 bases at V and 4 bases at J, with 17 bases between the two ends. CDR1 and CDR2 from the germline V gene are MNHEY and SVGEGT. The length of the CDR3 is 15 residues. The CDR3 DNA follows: TGTGCCAGCAGGCCCTTAGCCCTCTGGGCAGATACGCAGTATTTT. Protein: CASRPLALWADTQYF.

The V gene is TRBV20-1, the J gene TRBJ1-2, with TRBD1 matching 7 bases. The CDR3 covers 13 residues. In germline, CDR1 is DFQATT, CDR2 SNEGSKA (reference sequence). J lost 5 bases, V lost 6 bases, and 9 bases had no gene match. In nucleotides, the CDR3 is TGCAGTGCGAAGACAGGGAGGGCTTATGGCTACACCTTC. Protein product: CSAKTGRAYGYTF.

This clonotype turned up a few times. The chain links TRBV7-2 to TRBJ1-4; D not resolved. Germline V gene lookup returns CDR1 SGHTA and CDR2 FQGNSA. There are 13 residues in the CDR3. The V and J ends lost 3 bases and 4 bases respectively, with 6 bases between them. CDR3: CASSFTLNEKLFF. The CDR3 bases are TGTGCCAGCAGCTTTACCCTTAATGAAAAACTGTTTTTT.

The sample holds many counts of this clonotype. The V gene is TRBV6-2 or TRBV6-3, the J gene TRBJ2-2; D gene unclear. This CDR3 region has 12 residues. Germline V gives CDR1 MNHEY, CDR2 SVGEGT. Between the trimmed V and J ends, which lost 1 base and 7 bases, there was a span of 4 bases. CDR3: CASSYFGGELFF. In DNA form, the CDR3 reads TGTGCCAGCAGTTACTTCGGCGGGGAGCTGTTTTTT.

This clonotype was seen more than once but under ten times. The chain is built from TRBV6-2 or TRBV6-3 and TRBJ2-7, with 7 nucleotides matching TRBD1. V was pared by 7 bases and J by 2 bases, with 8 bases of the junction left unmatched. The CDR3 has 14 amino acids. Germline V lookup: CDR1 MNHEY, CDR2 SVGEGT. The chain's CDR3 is CASNDHRGAYEQYF. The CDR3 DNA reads TGTGCCAGCAACGACCACAGGGGAGCCTACGAGCAGTACTTC.

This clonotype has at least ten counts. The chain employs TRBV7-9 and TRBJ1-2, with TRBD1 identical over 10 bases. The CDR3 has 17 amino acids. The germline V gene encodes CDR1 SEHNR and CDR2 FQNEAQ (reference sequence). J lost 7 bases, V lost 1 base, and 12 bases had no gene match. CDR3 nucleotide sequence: TGTGCCAGCAGCTTAGAAGCGTGGAGACAGGGGGCTGGTGGCTACACCTTC. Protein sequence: CASSLEAWRQGAGGYTF.

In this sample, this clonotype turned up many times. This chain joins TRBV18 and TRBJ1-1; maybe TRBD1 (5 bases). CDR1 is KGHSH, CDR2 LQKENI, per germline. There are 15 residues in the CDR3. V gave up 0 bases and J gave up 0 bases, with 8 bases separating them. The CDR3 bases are TGTGCCAGCTCACCACCTTCAGGGATGAACACTGAAGCTTTCTTT. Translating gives CASSPPSGMNTEAFF.